The 19 T cell receptor beta chains presented below share a single source sample, sequenced in a study of blood T cell repertoires in COVID-19. Profiled with immunoSEQ multiplex PCR; TCRdb holds only in-frame clones, not every one. The sample includes a few hundred thousand clones, roughly 86% of them seen just once. What was sequenced was PBMCs or T cells enriched from blood (not recorded which). The source is a man between 40 and 49 years old in a cohort exposed to, infected with or recovered from COVID-19 (not recorded which).

CDR3 sequence (DNA): TGTGCCAGCAGCCAATTCTATGAGCAGTTCTTC. Translating it yields CASSQFYEQFF. This sequence joins TRBV14 and TRBJ2-1; D is undetermined. Germline-derived CDR1 and CDR2 are SGHDN and FVKESK. The CDR3 loop spans 11 amino acids. Trimming took 2 bases from V and 8 from J, leaving 4 bases between them. The complete variable domain, with remaining parts taken from reference TRBV14 and TRBJ2-1, reads EAGVTQFPSHSVIEKGQTVTLRCDPISGHDNLYWYRRVMGKEIKFLLHFVKESKQDESGMPNNRFLAERTGGTYSTLKVQPAELEDSGVYFCASSQFYEQFFGPGTRLTVL.

The CDR3 DNA sequence: TGTGCCAGCAGCTTATTTGGGGGGAGGGGTCCAGATACGCAGTATTTT. Amino acid sequence: CASSLFGGRGPDTQYF. The V and J genes are TRBV7-9 and TRBJ2-3; 7 bases map to TRBD2. CDR3 length: 16 residues. The trim removed 2 bases at V and 4 bases at J, leaving 9 bases unmatched. Per the germline V gene, CDR1 is SEHNR and CDR2 is FQNEAQ (reference sequence).

The chain uses TRBV5-8 and TRBJ2-4; D possibly corresponds to TRBD2 (7 bases). V lost 6 bases to trimming and J lost 5 bases, with 15 bases between them. The CDR3 is made up of 14 amino acids. Germline V CDR1 and CDR2: SGHTS, YDEGEE. CDR3 nucleotide sequence: TGTGCCAGCACCCATAAGGGGGGGGAAAACATTCAGTACTTC. It is translated as CASTHKGGENIQYF.

This clone has a single count. The chain joins TRBV11-2 to TRBJ1-6, with 9 bases lining up with TRBD1. Unmatched junction bases numbered 10, after V lost 7 bases and J lost 9 bases. Looked up from germline, CDR1 is SGHAT and CDR2 is FQNNGV. CDR3 size: 15 residues. The DNA of the CDR3 is TGTGCCAGCAAAAGTCAGGGACAGGGAATTTCACCCCTCCACTTT. Translating gives CASKSQGQGISPLHF.

The chain couples TRBV28 to TRBJ2-1; possible D gene TRBD2, 6 bases. Trimming pared 2 bases from V and 14 bases from J, leaving 22 bases between. The length of the CDR3 is 15 residues. Germline CDR1 MDHEN, CDR2 SYDVKM. The CDR3 DNA reads as TGTGCCAGCAGTTTAACGGGAGTTGGTGGGAGGACGGAGTTCTTC. Amino acid sequence: CASSLTGVGGRTEFF. The whole variable domain, filled in from reference TRBV28 and TRBJ2-1, reads DVKVTQSSRYLVKRTGEKVFLECVQDMDHENMFWYRQDPGLGLRLIYFSYDVKMKEKGDIPEGYSVSREKKERFSLILESASTNQTSMYLCASSLTGVGGRTEFFGPGTRLTVL.

This sequence joins TRBV7-2 and TRBJ2-7, with TRBD2 matching over 8 bases. The germline V gene has CDR1 SGHTA and CDR2 FQGNSA. J lost 7 bases, V lost 0 bases, and 8 bases had no gene match. The CDR3 totals 15 residues. CDR3 sequence: CASSLATGGVEEQYF. CDR3 bases: TGTGCCAGCAGCTTAGCGACGGGAGGGGTTGAAGAGCAGTACTTC.

The chain carries TRBV10-1 and TRBJ2-7, with 12 positions matching TRBD2. This CDR3 has 14 amino acids. Trimming removed 6 bases from V and 5 bases from J; junction bases left unmatched: 5. CDR1 and CDR2 from the germline V gene are WNHNN and SYGVQD (reference sequence). As DNA, the CDR3 is TGCGCCAGCAGCCTGACTAGCGGGAGCCACGAGCAGTACTTC. Encoded protein: CASSLTSGSHEQYF.

This rearrangement joins TRBV2 to TRBJ2-2, with 7 positions matching TRBD1. Germline V gene sequence: CDR1 SNHLY, CDR2 FYNNEI. Germline trimming cut 5 bases from V and 4 bases from J; bases unmatched to any gene: 1. The CDR3 contains 13 residues. As DNA, the CDR3 is TGTGCCAGCAGTAGGGGGCCCACCGGGGAGCTGTTTTTT. It specifies CASSRGPTGELFF.

The chain joins TRBV5-1 to TRBJ2-1, with D possibly matching TRBD2 (5 bases). This CDR3 has 12 residues. CDR1 is SGHRS and CDR2 is YFSETQ in the germline V gene. Trimming pared 5 bases from V and 10 bases from J, leaving 13 bases between. CDR3 bases: TGCGCCAGCAGGAAGGCTCCGGGGGAGCAGTTCTTC. As protein: CASRKAPGEQFF.

The chain employs TRBV19 and TRBJ1-6, with 7 nucleotides matching TRBD1. The length of the CDR3 is 16 residues. Per the germline V gene, CDR1 is LNHDA and CDR2 is SQIVND (reference sequence). V lost 4 bases to trimming and J lost 3 bases; unmatched junction nucleotides: 6. The DNA of the CDR3 is TGTGCCAGTAGTAAACGGGACAGCAGCTATAATTCACCCCTCCACTTT. The encoded protein is CASSKRDSSYNSPLHF.

The chain links TRBV5-1 to TRBJ2-3; 9 bases agree with TRBD2. CDR3 length: 16 residues. Germline-derived CDR1 and CDR2 are SGHRS and YFSETQ. V was clipped by 3 bases and J by 0 bases; unmatched bases: 5. As DNA, the CDR3 is TGCGCCAGCAGCTCGAGACTAGCGGCTAGCACAGATACGCAGTATTTT. It yields the protein CASSSRLAASTDTQYF. Filled out from reference TRBV5-1 and TRBJ2-3, the complete variable domain reads KAGVTQTPRYLIKTRGQQVTLSCSPISGHRSVSWYQQTPGQGLQFLFEYFSETQRNKGNFPGRFSGRQFSNSRSEMNVSTLELGDSALYLCASSSRLAASTDTQYFGPGTRLTVL.

The J gene is TRBJ2-5, the V gene TRBV6-1, with a tentative D call TRBD1 (6 bases). The CDR3 runs 13 residues. Germline CDR1 is MNHNS and CDR2 is SASEGT. V shed 3 bases and J shed 5 bases, with 10 bases lying between them. The CDR3 DNA reads as TGTGCCAGCAGTGAGCAGGGGAAGGAGACCCAGTACTTC. Its translation is CASSEQGKETQYF.

This chain's CDR3 is CSVARLAETDTQYF. As DNA, the CDR3 is TGCAGCGTTGCTCGGCTAGCGGAGACAGATACGCAGTATTTT. The rearrangement joins TRBV29-1 to TRBJ2-3; 7 nucleotides line up with TRBD2. This CDR3 is 14 amino acids long. The V gene's germline CDR1 is SQVTM and CDR2 ANQGSEA. J gave up 3 bases and V 4 bases, and 7 bases lay outside the gene matches.

V and J are TRBV6-1 and TRBJ2-2, with unresolved D. The CDR3 is 13 residues long. The V end lost 3 bases, the J end lost 13 bases, and 15 bases lay between the germline ends. Germline values: CDR1 MNHNS, CDR2 SASEGT. The CDR3, as DNA: TGTGCCAGCAGTGATCAGGCGTTCGATGGGCTGTTTTTT. This encodes CASSDQAFDGLFF.

The chain couples TRBV2 to TRBJ1-3; D is uncertain. The CDR3 is made up of 15 amino acids. Trimming removed 8 bases at V and 2 bases at J, with 16 bases between. CDR1 and CDR2 from the germline V gene are SNHLY and FYNNEI. The CDR3 DNA follows: TGTGCCAGCGGCCAAGCGGGTTCGACTGGAAACACCATATATTTT. It is translated as CASGQAGSTGNTIYF.

The V and J genes are TRBV29-1 and TRBJ2-1, with 7 bases matching TRBD2. Germline CDR1 SQVTM, CDR2 ANQGSEA. CDR3 size: 21 residues. V lost 4 bases and J lost 0; bases outside the gene matches: 24. CDR3 amino acids: CSVGPLPVTSSTQSSYNEQFF. The CDR3 DNA is TGCAGCGTTGGGCCCCTTCCCGTGACTAGCTCAACCCAAAGCTCCTACAATGAGCAGTTCTTC.

CDR3 residues: CAWSVQGHEAFF. In DNA form, the CDR3 reads TGTGCCTGGAGTGTTCAGGGTCATGAAGCTTTCTTT. This chain uses TRBV30 with TRBJ1-1; TRBD1 might be the D (5 bases). This CDR3 contains 12 residues. CDR1 GTSNPN and CDR2 SVGIG come from the germline V gene (reference sequence). Between the trimmed V and J ends, which lost 0 bases and 7 bases, there was a span of 9 bases.

The chain couples TRBV2 to TRBJ1-6; a weak D match, TRBD1 (5 bases). CDR3 length: 15 amino acids. The V and J ends lost 8 bases and 0 bases respectively, with 11 bases between them. Per germline, CDR1 SNHLY and CDR2 FYNNEI. CDR3 DNA: TGTGCCAGCGGAACAGGCAGCTCCTATAATTCACCCCTCCACTTT. Residues: CASGTGSSYNSPLHF. Full variable domain (rest looked up from reference TRBV2 and TRBJ1-6): EPEVTQTPSHQVTQMGQEVILRCVPISNHLYFYWYRQILGQKVEFLVSFYNNEISEKSEIFDDQFSVERPDGSNFTLKIRSTKLEDSAMYFCASGTGSSYNSPLHFGNGTRLTVT.

This clone was seen only once. The rearrangement joins TRBV19 to TRBJ2-2; 9 nucleotides align to TRBD2. The ends lost 3 bases at V and 3 bases at J; junction bases unmatched: 5. CDR1 and CDR2 from the germline V gene are LNHDA and SQIVND (reference sequence). This CDR3 has 16 residues. The CDR3 reads CASSIFSGSDTGELFF. The CDR3 DNA reads TGTGCCAGTAGTATCTTTAGCGGGAGTGACACCGGGGAGCTGTTTTTT.